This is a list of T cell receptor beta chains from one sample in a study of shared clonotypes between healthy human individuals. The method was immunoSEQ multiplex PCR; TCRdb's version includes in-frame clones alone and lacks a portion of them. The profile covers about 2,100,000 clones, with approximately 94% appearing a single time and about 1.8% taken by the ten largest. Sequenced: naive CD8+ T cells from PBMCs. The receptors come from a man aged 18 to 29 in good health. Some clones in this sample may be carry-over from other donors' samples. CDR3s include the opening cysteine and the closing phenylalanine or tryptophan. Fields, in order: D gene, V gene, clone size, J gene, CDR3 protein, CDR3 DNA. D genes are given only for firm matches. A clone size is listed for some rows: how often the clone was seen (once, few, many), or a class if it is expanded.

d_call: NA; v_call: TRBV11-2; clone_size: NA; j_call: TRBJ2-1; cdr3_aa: CASSDRQGTTYNEQFF; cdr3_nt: TGTGCCAGCAGCGATCGACAGGGGACTACCTACAATGAGCAGTTCTTC
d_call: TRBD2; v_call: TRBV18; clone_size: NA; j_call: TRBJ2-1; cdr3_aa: CASSPGGSLGEQFF; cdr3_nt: TGTGCCAGCTCACCGGGCGGGAGTCTTGGTGAGCAGTTCTTC
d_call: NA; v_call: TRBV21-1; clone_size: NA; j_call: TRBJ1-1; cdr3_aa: CASTSSDCRYMNTEAFF; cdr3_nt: TGTGCCAGCACCTCCTCAGACTGTCGTTACATGAACACTGAAGCTTTCTTT
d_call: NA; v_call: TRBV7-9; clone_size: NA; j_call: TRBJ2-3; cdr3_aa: CASREDTTQYF; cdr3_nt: TGTGCCAGCAGGGAGGACACTACGCAGTATTTT
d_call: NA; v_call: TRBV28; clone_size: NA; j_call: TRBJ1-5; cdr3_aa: CASSRPLKFEGRVGNQPQHF; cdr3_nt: TGTGCCAGCAGCCGGCCGTTGAAGTTTGAGGGGCGAGTGGGCAATCAGCCCCAGCATTTT
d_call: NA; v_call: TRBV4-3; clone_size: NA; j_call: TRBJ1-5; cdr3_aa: CASSQGGLTDQPQHF; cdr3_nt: TGCGCCAGCAGCCAAGGAGGCCTGACAGATCAGCCCCAGCATTTT
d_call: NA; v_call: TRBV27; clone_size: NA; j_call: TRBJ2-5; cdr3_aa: CASGPGVGTGEQETQYF; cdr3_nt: TGTGCCAGCGGCCCAGGGGTAGGGACGGGGGAACAAGAGACCCAGTACTTC
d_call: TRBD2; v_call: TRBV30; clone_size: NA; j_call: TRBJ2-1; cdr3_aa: CAWRHPTSGYYNEQFF; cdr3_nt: TGTGCCTGGAGACACCCGACTAGCGGTTATTACAATGAGCAGTTCTTC
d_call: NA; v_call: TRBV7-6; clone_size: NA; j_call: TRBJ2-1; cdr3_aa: CASSLGVVGNEQFF; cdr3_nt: TGTGCCAGCAGCTTAGGCGTTGTGGGCAATGAGCAGTTCTTC
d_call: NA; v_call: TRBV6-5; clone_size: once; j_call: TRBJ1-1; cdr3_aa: CASSYGREAFF; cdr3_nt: TGTGCCAGCAGTTATGGGCGCGAAGCTTTCTTT
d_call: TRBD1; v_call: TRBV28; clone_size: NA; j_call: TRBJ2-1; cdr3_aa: CASSARQGGNEQFF; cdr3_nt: TGTGCCAGCAGTGCTCGACAGGGCGGGAATGAGCAGTTCTTC
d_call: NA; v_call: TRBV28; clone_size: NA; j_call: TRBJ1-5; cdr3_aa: CASSPPAGSNQPQHF; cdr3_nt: TGTGCCAGCAGTCCTCCCGCCGGCAGCAATCAGCCCCAGCATTTT
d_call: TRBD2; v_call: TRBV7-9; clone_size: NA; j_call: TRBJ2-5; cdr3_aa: CASSSTSEQETQYF; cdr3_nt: TGTGCCAGCAGCTCGACTAGCGAGCAAGAGACCCAGTACTTC
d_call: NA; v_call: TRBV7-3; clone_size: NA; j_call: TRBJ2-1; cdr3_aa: CASSLSGAVSYNEQFF; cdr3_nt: TGTGCCAGCAGCTTATCCGGGGCAGTCTCCTACAATGAGCAGTTCTTC
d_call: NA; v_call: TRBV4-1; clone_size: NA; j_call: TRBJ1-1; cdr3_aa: CASSHSEHPNTEAFF; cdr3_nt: TGCGCCAGCAGCCACTCGGAACACCCGAACACTGAAGCTTTCTTT
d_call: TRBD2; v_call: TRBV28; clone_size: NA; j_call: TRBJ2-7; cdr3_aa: CASSLVAGPSYEQYF; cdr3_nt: TGTGCCAGCAGTTTGGTAGCGGGACCCTCCTACGAGCAGTACTTC
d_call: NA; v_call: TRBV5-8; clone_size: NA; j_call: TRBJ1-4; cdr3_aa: CASSLIGQGFELFF; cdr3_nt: TGTGCCAGCAGCTTGATTGGGCAGGGCTTCGAACTGTTTTTT
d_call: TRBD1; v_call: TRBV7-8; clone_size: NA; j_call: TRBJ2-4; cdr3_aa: CASSLLLDRGPIQYF; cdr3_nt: TGTGCCAGCAGCTTACTCCTCGACAGGGGGCCCATTCAGTACTTC
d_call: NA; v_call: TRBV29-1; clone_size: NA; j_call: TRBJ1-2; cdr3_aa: CSVEAGGENYGYTF; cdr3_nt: TGCAGCGTTGAAGCCGGGGGGGAGAACTATGGCTACACCTTC
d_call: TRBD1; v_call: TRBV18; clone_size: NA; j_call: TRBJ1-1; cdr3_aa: CASSPPGGDTEAFF; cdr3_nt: TGTGCCAGCTCACCACCAGGGGGCGACACTGAAGCTTTCTTT
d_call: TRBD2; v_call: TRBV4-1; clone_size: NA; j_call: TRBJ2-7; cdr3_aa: CASSQALAGNEQYF; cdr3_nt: TGCGCCAGCAGCCAAGCTCTAGCGGGAAACGAGCAGTACTTC
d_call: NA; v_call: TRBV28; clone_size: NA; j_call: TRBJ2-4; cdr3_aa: CASSLLGQNIQYF; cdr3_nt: TGTGCCAGCAGTTTATTAGGACAAAACATTCAGTACTTC
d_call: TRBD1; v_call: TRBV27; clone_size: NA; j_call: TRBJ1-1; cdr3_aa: CASSFTGGGTEAFF; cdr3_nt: TGTGCCAGCAGTTTTACAGGGGGAGGTACTGAAGCTTTCTTT
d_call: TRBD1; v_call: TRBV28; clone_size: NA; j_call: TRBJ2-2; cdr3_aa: CASSPPDRGLFGTGELFF; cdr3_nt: TGTGCCAGCAGCCCCCCGGACAGGGGGTTATTCGGCACCGGGGAGCTGTTTTTT
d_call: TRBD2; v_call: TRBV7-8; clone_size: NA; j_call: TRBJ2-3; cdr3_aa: CASSLLAGRDTDTQYF; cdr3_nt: TGTGCCAGCAGCTTATTAGCCGGGAGGGACACAGATACGCAGTATTTT
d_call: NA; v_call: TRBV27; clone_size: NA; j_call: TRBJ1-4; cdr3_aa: CASSSPGRNEKLFF; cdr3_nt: TGTGCCAGCAGTTCCCCGGGACGGAATGAAAAACTGTTTTTT
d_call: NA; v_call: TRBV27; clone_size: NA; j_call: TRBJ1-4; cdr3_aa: CASSLSWREKLFF; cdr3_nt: TGTGCCAGCAGTTTATCCTGGAGAGAAAAACTGTTTTTT
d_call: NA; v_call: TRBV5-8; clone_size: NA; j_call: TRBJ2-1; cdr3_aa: CASSLVEAIYNEQFF; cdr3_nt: TGTGCCAGCAGCTTGGTAGAGGCTATCTACAATGAGCAGTTCTTC
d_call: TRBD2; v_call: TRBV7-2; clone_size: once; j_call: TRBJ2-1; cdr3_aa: CASSLARREAYNEQFF; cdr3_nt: TGTGCCAGCAGCTTAGCTCGGCGGGAGGCCTACAATGAGCAGTTCTTC
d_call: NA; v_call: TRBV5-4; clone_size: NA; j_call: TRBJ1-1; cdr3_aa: CASSLGGRCLGTEAFF; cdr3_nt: TGTGCCAGCAGCTTGGGGGGGCGCTGTTTAGGCACTGAAGCTTTCTTT
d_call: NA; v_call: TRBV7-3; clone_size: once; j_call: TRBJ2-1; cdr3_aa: CASSLYRGTEQFF; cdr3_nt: TGTGCCAGCAGCTTATATAGGGGAACTGAGCAGTTCTTC
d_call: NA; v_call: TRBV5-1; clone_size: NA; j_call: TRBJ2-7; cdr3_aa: CASSLAGKIFYEQYF; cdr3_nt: TGCGCCAGCAGCTTGGCCGGGAAAATTTTCTACGAGCAGTACTTC
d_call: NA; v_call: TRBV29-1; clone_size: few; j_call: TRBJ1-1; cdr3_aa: CSSLPEGKVNTEAFF; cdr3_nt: TGCAGCTCCCTCCCGGAGGGGAAGGTGAACACTGAAGCTTTCTTT
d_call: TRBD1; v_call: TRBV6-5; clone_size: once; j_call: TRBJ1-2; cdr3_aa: CASSYGTGAGYGYTF; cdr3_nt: TGTGCCAGCAGTTACGGGACAGGGGCTGGGTATGGCTACACCTTC
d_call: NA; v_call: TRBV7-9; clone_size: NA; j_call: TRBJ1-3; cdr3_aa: CASSLPLGKPSGNTIYF; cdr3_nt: TGTGCCAGCAGCCTACCCCTAGGGAAACCCTCTGGAAACACCATATATTTT
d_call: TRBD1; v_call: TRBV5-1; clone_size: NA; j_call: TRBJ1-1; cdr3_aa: CASSPAGGLNTEAFF; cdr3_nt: TGCGCCAGCAGCCCAGCAGGGGGCCTGAACACTGAAGCTTTCTTT
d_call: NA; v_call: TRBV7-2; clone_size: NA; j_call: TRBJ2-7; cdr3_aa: CASSLGGPSYEQYF; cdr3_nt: TGTGCCAGCAGCTTAGGTGGCCCATCCTACGAGCAGTACTTC
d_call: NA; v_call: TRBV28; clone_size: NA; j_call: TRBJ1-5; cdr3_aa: CASRLRRQEPNQPQHF; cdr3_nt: TGTGCCAGCAGATTACGGAGACAAGAACCTAATCAGCCCCAGCATTTT
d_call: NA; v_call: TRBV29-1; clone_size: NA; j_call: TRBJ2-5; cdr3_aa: CSVEDLSKHVGIETQYF; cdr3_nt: TGCAGCGTTGAAGATCTTTCAAAACATGTTGGGATTGAGACCCAGTACTTC
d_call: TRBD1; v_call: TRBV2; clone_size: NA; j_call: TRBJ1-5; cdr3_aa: CASSEGAGGQPQHF; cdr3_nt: TGTGCCAGCAGTGAAGGGGCAGGGGGTCAGCCCCAGCATTTT
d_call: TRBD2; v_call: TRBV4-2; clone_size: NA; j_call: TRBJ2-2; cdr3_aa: CASSQVALPRLAGTGELFF; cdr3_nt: TGTGCCAGCAGCCAAGTAGCGCTCCCGAGACTAGCCGGCACCGGGGAGCTGTTTTTT
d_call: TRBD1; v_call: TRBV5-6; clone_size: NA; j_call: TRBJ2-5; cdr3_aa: CASSFRDRGETQYF; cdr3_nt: TGTGCCAGCAGCTTCCGGGACAGGGGGGAGACCCAGTACTTC
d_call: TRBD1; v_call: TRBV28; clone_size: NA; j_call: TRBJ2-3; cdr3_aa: CASSLGDEGGVGYTQYF; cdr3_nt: TGTGCCAGCAGTTTAGGCGATGAAGGGGGCGTTGGATATACGCAGTATTTT
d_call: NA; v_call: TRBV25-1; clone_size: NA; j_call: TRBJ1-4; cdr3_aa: CASSEGWKLFF; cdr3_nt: TGTGCCAGCAGTGAGGGTTGGAAACTGTTTTTT
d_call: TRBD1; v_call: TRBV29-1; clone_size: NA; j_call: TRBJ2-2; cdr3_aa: CSVVQDRGRTGELFF; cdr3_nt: TGCAGCGTTGTCCAGGACAGGGGGCGCACCGGGGAGCTGTTTTTT
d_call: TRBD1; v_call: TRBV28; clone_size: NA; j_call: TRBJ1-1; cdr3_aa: CASSFLGQGGEAFF; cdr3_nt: TGTGCCAGCAGTTTCTTGGGACAGGGCGGAGAAGCTTTCTTT
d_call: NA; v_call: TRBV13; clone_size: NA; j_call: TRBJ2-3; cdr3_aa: CASSFRLGVPDTQYF; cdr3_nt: TGTGCCAGCAGCTTCCGACTCGGGGTGCCAGATACGCAGTATTTT